These 13 T cell receptor beta chains share one sample of origin, sequenced in a study of blood T cell repertoires in COVID-19. The repertoire was sequenced with immunoSEQ multiplex PCR; TCRdb's copy has only in-frame clones and lacks some. The sample contains approximately 71,000 clones, roughly 85% of which appear only once. The source material was peripheral blood. These receptors came from a human donor in a cohort sampled during active COVID-19.

The table lists this clone with a count of one. V is TRBV21-1 and J is TRBJ2-7; TRBD1, the table's D call, was not compared with the DNA. TRBV21-1 corresponds to a pseudogene. The CDR3 consists of 15 residues. This chain's CDR3 is CANKGTGRDSYEQYF. Here the CDR3 DNA reads TGTGCCAACAAAGGGACAGGGAGAGATTCCTACGAGCAGTACTTC.

The CDR3 coding sequence is TGTGCCAGCACCCCCGGGCACGAGCGGGGTCAGCCGGCCCAGTACTTC. Translation gives CASTPGHERGQPAQYF. The rearrangement joins TRBV28 to TRBJ2-5; TRBD2 aligns across 7 bases. V trimming: 7 bases; J trimming: 9 bases; junction bases outside the gene matches: 20. Germline CDR1 reads MDHEN; CDR2 reads SYDVKM. The length of the CDR3 is 16 residues.

This clone was counted a single time. The chain couples TRBV28 to TRBJ1-4, with 7 bases aligning to TRBD1. J gave up 3 bases and V 3 bases, and 10 bases lay outside the gene matches. The germline V gene encodes CDR1 MDHEN and CDR2 SYDVKM. The length of the CDR3 is 17 residues. The CDR3 protein is CASSFEDTGEPNEKLFF. The CDR3 DNA reads TGTGCCAGCAGTTTCGAAGATACAGGGGAACCTAATGAAAAACTGTTTTTT. The whole variable domain, filled in from reference TRBV28 and TRBJ1-4, reads DVKVTQSSRYLVKRTGEKVFLECVQDMDHENMFWYRQDPGLGLRLIYFSYDVKMKEKGDIPEGYSVSREKKERFSLILESASTNQTSMYLCASSFEDTGEPNEKLFFGSGTQLSVL.

J is TRBJ2-1 and V is TRBV24-1; 12 bases fit TRBD2. The CDR3 length is 13 residues. Per the germline V gene, CDR1 is KGHDR and CDR2 is SFDVKD. V was clipped by 8 bases and J by 9 bases; unmatched bases: 4. The CDR3: CATTSGGATEQFF. CDR3 DNA sequence: TGTGCCACCACTAGCGGGGGGGCCACTGAGCAGTTCTTC.

The rearrangement joins TRBV6-6 to TRBJ1-6; 8 positions agree with TRBD1. The CDR3 covers 15 residues. Germline V gives CDR1 MNHNY, CDR2 SVGAGI (reference sequence). J lost 7 bases, V lost 2 bases, and 4 bases had no gene match. The CDR3 sequence: CASSYHRGLNSPLHF. The CDR3 DNA sequence: TGTGCCAGCAGTTACCACAGGGGGTTAAATTCACCCCTCCACTTT.

This chain uses TRBV6-1 with TRBJ1-5, with 9 bases fitting TRBD1. Unmatched junction bases numbered 7, after V lost 4 bases and J lost 0 bases. This CDR3 contains 17 residues. CDR1 is MNHNS, CDR2 SASEGT, per germline. The CDR3 region is CASSVGTGSGSNQPQHF. The CDR3 DNA reads as TGTGCCAGCAGTGTAGGGACAGGGTCTGGTAGCAATCAGCCCCAGCATTTT.

The V and J genes are TRBV19 and TRBJ1-1; 7 nucleotides agree with TRBD1. The junction had 5 bases not matched to a gene; V was cut back by 4 bases and J by 0 bases. Germline CDR1 is LNHDA and CDR2 is SQIVND (reference sequence). The CDR3 contains 15 residues. Written as DNA, the CDR3 is TGTGCCAGTAGTACTTCAGGGGGTATGAACACTGAAGCTTTCTTT. It encodes CASSTSGGMNTEAFF.

For the CDR3, the DNA is TGTGCCAGCTCAGGGACAACCAACACCGGGGAGCTGTTTTTT. Its protein product is CASSGTTNTGELFF. The genes are TRBV18 and TRBJ2-2, with a tentative D call TRBD1 (6 bases). Trimming removed 5 bases at V and 2 bases at J, with 9 bases between. The germline CDR1 and CDR2 sequences are KGHSH and LQKENI. This CDR3 comprises 14 residues.

This sequence joins TRBV3-1 (or the pseudogene TRBV3-2) and TRBJ2-3; the match to TRBD1 covers 8 bases. The CDR3 length is 16 residues. The germline V gene has CDR1 LGHDT and CDR2 YNNKEL (reference sequence). Trimming removed 0 bases from V and 7 bases from J; junction bases left unmatched: 9. The CDR3 protein is CASSQDLGQGLHTQYF. The CDR3 region has the DNA TGTGCCAGCAGCCAAGATCTTGGACAGGGTTTGCATACGCAGTATTTT.

The rearrangement uses TRBV5-1 and TRBJ2-3; 10 bases are a match to TRBD1. Germline V gene lookup returns CDR1 SGHRS and CDR2 YFSETQ. The CDR3 is made up of 15 amino acids. J lost 2 bases, V lost 4 bases, and 4 bases had no gene match. The CDR3 sequence: CASSHGTGATDTQYF. The CDR3 bases are TGCGCCAGCAGCCATGGGACAGGGGCCACAGATACGCAGTATTTT.

The chain links TRBV3-1 (or the pseudogene TRBV3-2) to TRBJ1-5, with D hard to call. CDR3 length equals 13 residues. V was pared by 1 base and J by 9 bases, with 10 bases between. Germline V gene lookup returns CDR1 LGHDT and CDR2 YNNKEL (reference sequence). CDR3: CASSQVVDGPQHF. CDR3 coding DNA: TGTGCCAGCAGCCAAGTTGTAGATGGGCCCCAGCATTTT.

The chain combines TRBV11-2 with TRBJ2-1; D is possibly TRBD1 (5 bases). CDR3 length: 14 amino acids. The germline V and J ends were trimmed by 0 bases and 4 bases, with 7 bases remaining between them. Per germline, CDR1 SGHAT and CDR2 FQNNGV. The chain's CDR3 is CASSLEGQYNEQFF. In DNA form, the CDR3 reads TGTGCCAGCAGCTTAGAGGGGCAATACAATGAGCAGTTCTTC. Full variable domain (outside the CDR3, taken from reference TRBV11-2 and TRBJ2-1): EAGVAQSPRYKIIEKRQSVAFWCNPISGHATLYWYQQILGQGPKLLIQFQNNGVVDDSQLPKDRFSAERLKGVDSTLKIQPAKLEDSAVYLCASSLEGQYNEQFFGPGTRLTVL.

This chain connects TRBV19 to TRBJ2-3, with 9 nucleotides matching TRBD1. The CDR3 is made up of 15 amino acids. CDR1 and CDR2 from the germline V gene are LNHDA and SQIVND (reference sequence). The V and J ends lost 3 bases and 0 bases, in that order; junction bases with no gene match: 1. The CDR3 DNA sequence: TGTGCCAGTAGTATGGGACAGGGAAGCACAGATACGCAGTATTTT. Amino acid sequence: CASSMGQGSTDTQYF.